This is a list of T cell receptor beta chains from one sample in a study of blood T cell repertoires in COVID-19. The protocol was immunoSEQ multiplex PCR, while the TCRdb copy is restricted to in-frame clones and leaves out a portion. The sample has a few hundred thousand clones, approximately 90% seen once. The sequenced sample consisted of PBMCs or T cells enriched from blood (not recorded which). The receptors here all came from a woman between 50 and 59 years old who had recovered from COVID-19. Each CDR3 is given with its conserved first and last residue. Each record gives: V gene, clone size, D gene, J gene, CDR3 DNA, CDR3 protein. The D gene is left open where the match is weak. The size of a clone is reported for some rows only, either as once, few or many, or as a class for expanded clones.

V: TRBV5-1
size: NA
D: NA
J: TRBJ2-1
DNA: TGCGCCAGCAGAAACGAACCGGGGACACGCCGCAATGAGCAGTTCTTC
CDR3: CASRNEPGTRRNEQFF

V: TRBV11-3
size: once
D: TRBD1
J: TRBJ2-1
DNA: TGTGCCAGCAGCTTAGACAGGGGGCGGACCGCCTACAATGAGCAGTTCTTC
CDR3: CASSLDRGRTAYNEQFF

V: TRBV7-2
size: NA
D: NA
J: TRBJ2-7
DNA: TGTGCCAGCAGCTTAAAAGGGGCGAACGAGCAGTACTTC
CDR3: CASSLKGANEQYF

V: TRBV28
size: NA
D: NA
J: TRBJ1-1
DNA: TGTGCCAGCAGTGTAAGCAGGGAAGCTTTCTTT
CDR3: CASSVSREAFF

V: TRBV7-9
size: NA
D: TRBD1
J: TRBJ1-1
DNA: TGTGCCAGCAGCCTCACGGACAGGGATGAAGCTTTCTTT
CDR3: CASSLTDRDEAFF

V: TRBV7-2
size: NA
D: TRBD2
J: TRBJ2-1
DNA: TGTGCCAGCATCGCTGGGGTACTAGCGGCCCACGGTGAGCAGTTCTTC
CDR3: CASIAGVLAAHGEQFF

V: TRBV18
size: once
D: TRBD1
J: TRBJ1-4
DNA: TGTGCCAGCTCACGCAATCGACAGGGGAGGTCCGGAGAAGAAAAACTGTTTTTT
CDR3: CASSRNRQGRSGEEKLFF

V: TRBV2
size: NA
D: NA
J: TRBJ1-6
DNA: TGTGCCAGCAGTGAAAGGGGAGGTGGTAATTCACCCCTCCACTTT
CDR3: CASSERGGGNSPLHF

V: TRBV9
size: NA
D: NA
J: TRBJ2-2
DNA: TGTGCCAGCAAGGACAGCTTAGATGGTGACACCGGGGAGCTGTTTTTT
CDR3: CASKDSLDGDTGELFF

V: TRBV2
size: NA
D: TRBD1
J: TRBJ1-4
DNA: TGTGCCAGCAGTAAACAGGGGGGAGCATACTATGAAAAACTGTTTTTT
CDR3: CASSKQGGAYYEKLFF

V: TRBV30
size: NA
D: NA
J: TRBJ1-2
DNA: TGTGCCTGGAGTGGCAAAGGGAGAGTCGACTATGGCTACACCTTC
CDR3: CAWSGKGRVDYGYTF

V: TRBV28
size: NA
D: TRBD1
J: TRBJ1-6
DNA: TGTGCCAGCGGCTATTACGGGACAGGGATGAATTCACCCCTCCACTTT
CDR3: CASGYYGTGMNSPLHF

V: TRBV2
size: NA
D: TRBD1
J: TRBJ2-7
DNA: TGTGCCAGCTGGAGGGTTGGGACAGGGGGTCGTAACGAGCAGTACTTC
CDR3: CASWRVGTGGRNEQYF

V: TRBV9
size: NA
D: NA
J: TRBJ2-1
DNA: TGTGCCAGCGGGTTGATGGCGGAGGTAAGGCTGCAGTTCTTC
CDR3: CASGLMAEVRLQFF

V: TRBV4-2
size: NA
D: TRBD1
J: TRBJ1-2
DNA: TGTGCCAGCAGCCACGGGACAGTCACTAACTATGGCTACACCTTC
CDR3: CASSHGTVTNYGYTF

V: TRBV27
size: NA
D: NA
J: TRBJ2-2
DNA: TGTGCCAGCGCTAAAACAGGGCCCGGGGAGCTGTTTTTT
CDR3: CASAKTGPGELFF

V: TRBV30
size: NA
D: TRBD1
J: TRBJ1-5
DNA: TGTGCCTGGAGTCGGGACAGGGGGTTTTATAGCAATCAGCCCCAGCATTTT
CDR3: CAWSRDRGFYSNQPQHF

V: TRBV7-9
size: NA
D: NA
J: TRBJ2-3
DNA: TGTGCCAGCAGCTTCGCCGTGTTGGCGGGGGATACGCAGTATTTT
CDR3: CASSFAVLAGDTQYF

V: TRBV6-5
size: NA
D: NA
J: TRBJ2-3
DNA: TGTGCCAACGGCGGCACTTTCACAGATACGCAGTATTTT
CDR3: CANGGTFTDTQYF

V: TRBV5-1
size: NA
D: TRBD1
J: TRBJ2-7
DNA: TGCGCCAGCAGCCCCACCCGGCAGGGGGCCGACGAGCAGTACTTC
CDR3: CASSPTRQGADEQYF

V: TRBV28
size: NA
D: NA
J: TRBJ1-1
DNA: TGTGCCAGCAGACCCGTTCGGGGGAACACTGAAGCTTTCTTT
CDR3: CASRPVRGNTEAFF

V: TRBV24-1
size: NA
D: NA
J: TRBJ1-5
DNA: TGTGCCACCAGTGATCCCATAGTTCCGACCCAGCATTTT
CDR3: CATSDPIVPTQHF

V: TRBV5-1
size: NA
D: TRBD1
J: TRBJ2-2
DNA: TGCGCCAGCAGCAGCCGAGGCAGGGGGCTCACCGGGGAGCTGTTTTTT
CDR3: CASSSRGRGLTGELFF

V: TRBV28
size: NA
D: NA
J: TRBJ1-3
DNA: TGTGCCAGCCTAAAAAGCTCTGGAAACACCATATATTTT
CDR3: CASLKSSGNTIYF

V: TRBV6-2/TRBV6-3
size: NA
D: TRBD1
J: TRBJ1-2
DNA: TGTGCCAGCAGTCCCCCCTCGAGGACAGGGAATGGCTACACCTTC
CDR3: CASSPPSRTGNGYTF

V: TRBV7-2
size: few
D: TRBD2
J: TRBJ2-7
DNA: TGTGCCAGCTCCTTGAGCGGGGGGGCCTACCGACGATACGAGCAGTACTTC
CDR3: CASSLSGGAYRRYEQYF

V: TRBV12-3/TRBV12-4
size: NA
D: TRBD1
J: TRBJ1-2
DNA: TGTGCCAGCAGTTTCACAGGGGATGGCTACACCTTC
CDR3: CASSFTGDGYTF

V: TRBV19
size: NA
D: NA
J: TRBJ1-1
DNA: TGTGCCAGTAGTGCGGGGGACCGAGGGAACACTGAAGCTTTCTTT
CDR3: CASSAGDRGNTEAFF

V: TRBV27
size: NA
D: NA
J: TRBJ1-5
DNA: TGTGCCAGCAGTTTCTTGATGGGCGAAAGACCAGATCAGCCCCAGCATTTT
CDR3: CASSFLMGERPDQPQHF

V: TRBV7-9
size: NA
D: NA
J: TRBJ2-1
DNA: TGTGCCAGCAGCTCGACTAGACCGTTATACAATGAGCAGTTCTTC
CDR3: CASSSTRPLYNEQFF

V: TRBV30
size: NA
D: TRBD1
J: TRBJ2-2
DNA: TGTGCCTGGAGTAAACACAGGGGACCCGGGGAGCTGTTTTTT
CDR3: CAWSKHRGPGELFF

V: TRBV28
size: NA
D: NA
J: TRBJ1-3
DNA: TGTGCCAGCAGTTCACAGGGTACGGGAAACACCATATATTTT
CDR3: CASSSQGTGNTIYF